This T cell receptor (beta chain) was retrieved from a study of blood T cell repertoires in COVID-19. At the level of the study: Sources were T cells, B-cell-depleted T cells, or PBMCs; the material itself was cDNA or gDNA.

Study processing details: Reference gene primer amplification in the assay estimated nucleated cell counts. The assay was immunoSEQ multiplex PCR, and TCRdb's table has in-frame clones only and misses some. That table is the source of V, J and clone size, and D and trimming were worked out from the DNA. The data contain about 190,000 clones, about 83% of them singletons. The CDR3 length is 20 residues. Per germline, CDR1 SQVTM and CDR2 ANQGSEA. V shed 4 bases, J shed 0 bases, and the junction held 15 bases outside the gene matches. The gene calls are TRBV29-1 and TRBJ2-1; TRBD2 matches at 13 bases. Source material: peripheral blood. The sequence was collected from a woman aged 70-85 years with active or convalescent COVID-19. The CDR3 bases are TGCAGCGTTGGTGCAATAGTATCCGGGACTAGCGGGGTCTCCTACAATGAGCAGTTCTTC. This sequence encodes CSVGAIVSGTSGVSYNEQFF.